This entry describes one TCR beta chain. Its specificity is unknown. Patients included in sequencing had previously demonstrated CD8+CD57+ cell expansion by flow cytometry. No therapy had been given to the patients at the time of blood sampling. This sample stems from a study of CD8+CD57+ T cells in acquired aplastic anemia. Study background: An average of around 3.5 ug of DNA was obtained from sorted CD4+ and CD8+ cells. Study-level results: Levels of CD8+ Simpson's diversity were not significantly distinct in patients versus controls.

TCR beta VDJ and CDR3 were profiled, and genomic DNA was the template. Via MiXCR, TCRdb re-called the reads, giving one row per CDR3 protein. The sample lists roughly 160,000 distinct CDR3 sequences, over 55% occurring once. This CDR3 contains 13 residues. Per germline, CDR1 SQVTM and CDR2 ANQGSEA. V was pared by 6 bases and J by 1 base, with 12 bases between. This receptor was taken from a human donor with aplastic anemia. Sequencing input: sorted CD4+, CD8+, or CD8+CD57+ T cells (not recorded which) from PBMCs. The chain has TRBV29-1 and TRBJ1-1; unclear D gene. The CDR3: CSVTPLRNTEAFF. CDR3 in DNA: TGCAGCGTCACACCTTTAAGGAACACTGAAGCTTTCTTT.